The 9 T cell receptor beta chains below all came from one sample that was sequenced in a study of shared clonotypes between healthy human individuals. The repertoire was sequenced with immunoSEQ multiplex PCR; TCRdb's copy has only in-frame clones and lacks some. The sample carries approximately 720,000 clones, about 91% recorded once. CD8 cells regarded as naive lacked CD45RO, were positively chosen for CCR7, and omitted terminally differentiated effector memory CD45RA+ cells. The specimen sequenced was naive CD8+ T cells sorted from blood. Every receptor here comes from a man aged 25-40 years in good health.

The chain uses TRBV11-2 and TRBJ2-3, with TRBD2 as a possible D gene (6 bases). V gave up 1 base and J gave up 2 bases, with 13 bases separating them. Germline lookup yields CDR1 SGHAT and CDR2 FQNNGV. This CDR3 is 16 amino acids long. CDR3 loop: CASSLVIAEITDTQYF. CDR3 in DNA: TGTGCCAGCAGCTTAGTGATAGCGGAGATCACAGATACGCAGTATTTT.

The chain couples TRBV27 to TRBJ2-6; D ambiguous. Germline-derived CDR1 and CDR2 are MNHEY and SMNVEV (reference sequence). The CDR3 consists of 15 residues. The germline V and J ends were trimmed by 3 bases and 0 bases, with 6 bases remaining between them. CDR3 DNA: TGTGCCAGCAGTTTTCAAGTCTCTGGGGCCAACGTCCTGACTTTC. Translation: CASSFQVSGANVLTF.

The V call is TRBV7-9, the J call TRBJ2-1, with TRBD2 as a possible D gene (7 bases). This CDR3 is 12 amino acids long. Germline lookup yields CDR1 SEHNR and CDR2 FQNEAQ (reference sequence). V lost 0 bases, J lost 12 bases, and 9 bases lay in between. As DNA, the CDR3 is TGTGCCAGCAGCTTAGCGGGAGGGGGGCAGTTCTTC. It encodes CASSLAGGGQFF. The complete variable domain, with remaining parts taken from reference TRBV7-9 and TRBJ2-1, reads DTGVSQNPRHKITKRGQNVTFRCDPISEHNRLYWYRQTLGQGPEFLTYFQNEAQLEKSRLLSDRFSAERPKGSFSTLEIQRTEQGDSAMYLCASSLAGGGQFFGPGTRLTVL.

The genes are TRBV14 and TRBJ1-1, with D possibly matching TRBD1 (6 bases). Germline V gene data show CDR1 as SGHDN and CDR2 as FVKESK. V was shortened by 6 bases and J by 0 bases, with 14 bases between the two germline ends. The length of the CDR3 is 15 residues. Written as DNA, the CDR3 is TGTGCCAGCAGTCACTACAGGGCCATGAACACTGAAGCTTTCTTT. It is translated as CASSHYRAMNTEAFF.

The chain couples TRBV4-1 to TRBJ2-7, with TRBD2 matching 7 bases. CDR1 and CDR2 from the germline V gene are MGHRA and YSYEKL. V lost 0 bases to trimming and J lost 3 bases; unmatched junction nucleotides: 8. The CDR3 sequence is 16 residues long. CDR3 amino acids: CASSQEASGLNYEQYF. For the CDR3, the DNA is TGCGCCAGCAGCCAAGAGGCTAGCGGACTAAACTACGAGCAGTACTTC.

The gene calls are TRBV27 and TRBJ1-5; 8 bases match TRBD1. J was trimmed by 4 bases and V by 5 bases; bases with no gene match: 10. Germline loops: CDR1 MNHEY, CDR2 SMNVEV (reference sequence). This CDR3 has 16 residues. CDR3 in DNA: TGTGCCAGCAGTGCTGGGACAGGCGTACCGAATCAGCCCCAGCATTTT. This sequence encodes CASSAGTGVPNQPQHF.

Details on this clone: Germline is not matched at one junction end, which may reflect a read error. The V call is TRBV7-7, the J call TRBJ1-4, with D uncertain. In germline, CDR1 is SSHAT, CDR2 FNYEAQ (reference sequence). The CDR3 extends over 14 amino acids. This CDR3 reads CASSPGPGVEKLFF. The CDR3, as DNA: TGTGCTAGCAGCCCAGGCCCTGGGGTTGAAAAACTGTTTTTT. Full variable domain (missing parts from reference TRBV7-7 and TRBJ1-4): GAGVSQSPRYKVTKRGQDVTLRCDPISSHATLYWYQQALGQGPEFLTYFNYEAQPDKSGLPSDRFSAERPEGSISTLTIQRTEQRDSAMYRCASSPGPGVEKLFFGSGTQLSVL.

This clone was detected a few times. The chain combines TRBV9 with TRBJ1-1; tentative D call: TRBD1 (6 bases). Germline V gives CDR1 SGDLS, CDR2 YYNGEE. This CDR3 comprises 14 residues. Trimming removed 4 bases from V and 0 bases from J, with 10 bases in between. The CDR3 spells CASSPDRMNTEAFF. The CDR3 DNA reads as TGTGCCAGCAGCCCCGACAGGATGAACACTGAAGCTTTCTTT. Using reference TRBV9 and TRBJ1-1 for the parts outside the CDR3, the full variable domain is DSGVTQTPKHLITATGQRVTLRCSPRSGDLSVYWYQQSLDQGLQFLIQYYNGEERAKGNILERFSAQQFPDLHSELNLSSLELGDSALYFCASSPDRMNTEAFFGQGTRLTVV.

This chain connects TRBV5-6 to TRBJ2-3, with unresolved D. The CDR3 contains 14 residues. Germline CDR1 reads SGHDT; CDR2 reads YYEEEE. The ends were cut back, 1 base at V and 0 bases at J, with 6 bases in the middle. The CDR3 sequence: CASSLQHSTDTQYF. The CDR3 DNA reads as TGTGCCAGCAGCTTGCAACATAGCACAGATACGCAGTATTTT.